This T cell receptor beta chain was captured in a study of response to subunit inactivated influenza vaccine. The study, taken as a whole, reports: It was the authors' suggestion that each seasonal influenza vaccination recruits few new T cells.

This clonotype occurred a few times. Its target is unknown. Germline V gene lookup returns CDR1 ENHRY and CDR2 SYGVKD. V trimming: 6 bases; J trimming: 1 base; junction bases outside the gene matches: 8. The CDR3 extends over 16 amino acids. TCRdb redid the calling of the RT-PCR reads with MiXCR, one entry per CDR3 protein. The table records around 480,000 distinct CDR3 sequences, 16% of them present only once. The clonotype originates from a man between 50 and 75 years old who received an inactivated influenza vaccine. Specimen: CD4+ T cells sorted from PBMCs, collected less than 30 months after vaccination. This chain links TRBV10-3 with TRBJ2-2; the match to TRBD1 covers 7 bases. The DNA of the CDR3 is TGTGCCATCAGCCTCTCCGGGACAGAGAACACCGGGGAGCTGTTTTTT. This gives the protein CAISLSGTENTGELFF.